The following is a T cell receptor (beta chain) sequence with its context. Sequencing was performed with immunoSEQ multiplex PCR; in TCRdb, only in-frame clones are kept and a portion is missing. The sample lists 85,000 to 95,000 clones, less than 96% seen once, with about 0.39% in the top ten. The sample originates from a study of technical replicates of blood from a handful of donors. The clonotype comes from a human donor in good health. Material: T cells isolated from PBMCs.

The CDR3 protein is CASSSPTGLNTEAFF. CDR3 nucleotides: TGTGCCAGCAGCTCACCGACAGGGTTGAACACTGAAGCTTTCTTT. The rearrangement joins TRBV11-2 to TRBJ1-1, with 7 bases that match TRBD1. This CDR3 contains 15 residues. V was clipped by 4 bases and J by 0 bases; unmatched bases: 5. Germline V CDR1 and CDR2: SGHAT, FQNNGV.